This T cell receptor (beta chain) was identified during a study of T-cell reconstitution after alpha-beta-depleted transplantation in children. The authors prepared the TCRbeta library with unique molecular identifiers. TCRdb redid the calling of the PCR reads with MiXCR, one entry per CDR3 protein. Of about 640,000 distinct CDR3 sequences in the sample, 16% were seen once. Note on this clonotype: Given the absence of the conserved phenylalanine or tryptophan at the CDR3 end, a read error is likely.

CDR3 length: 16 residues. From germline, CDR1 is SGDLS and CDR2 YYNGEE. With 4 bases clipped from V and 4 bases from J, the junction kept 10 bases outside the gene matches. This rearrangement joins TRBV9 to TRBJ2-1; 8 nucleotides align to TRBD2. This sequence was found in a human donor who donated a stem cell graft to a child with acute myeloid leukemia. The sample here was PBMCs from the stem cell graft donor, taken from the stem cell graft. The chain's CDR3 is CASSSPTSVAYNEQFL. Written as DNA, the CDR3 is TGTGCCAGCAGCTCCCCGACTAGCGTGGCATACAATGAGCAGTTCTTG.